This T cell receptor beta chain is drawn from a study of human T cells and chemical hapten exposure. Each CDR3 protein is one row after TCRdb ran MiXCR on the RACE reads. Of more than 250,000 distinct CDR3 sequences in the sample, over 8% were seen once. Per germline, CDR1 MNHEY and CDR2 SMNVEV (reference sequence). Losses at the gene ends were 4 bases for V and 8 bases for J; bases not matched to a gene: 3. The CDR3 consists of 14 residues. Documented time point: pre-sensitization, week 0. Treatment noted: therapeutic diphenylcyclopropenone sensitization with weekly scalp DPC. This clonotype turned up a few times.

The sample was whole blood, taken in connection with sensitization to the hapten diphenylcyclopropenone (DPC). The rearrangement uses TRBV27 and TRBJ2-1, with TRBD1 matching over 12 bases. The TCR originated in a woman between 35 and 50 years old with alopecia areata. Some clones in this sample may be carry-over from other donors' samples. The CDR3 nucleotides read TGTGCCAGCAGTTGGGACAGGGGGCGCGATGAGCAGTTCTTC. Translated: CASSWDRGRDEQFF.